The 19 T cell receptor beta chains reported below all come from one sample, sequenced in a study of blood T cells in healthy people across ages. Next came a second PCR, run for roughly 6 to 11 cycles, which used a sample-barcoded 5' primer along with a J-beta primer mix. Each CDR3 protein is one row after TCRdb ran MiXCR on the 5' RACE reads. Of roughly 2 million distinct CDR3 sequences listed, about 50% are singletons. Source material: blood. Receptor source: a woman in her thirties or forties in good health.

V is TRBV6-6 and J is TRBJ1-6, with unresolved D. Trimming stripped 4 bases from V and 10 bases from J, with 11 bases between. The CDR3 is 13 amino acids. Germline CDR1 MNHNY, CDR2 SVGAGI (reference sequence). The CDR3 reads CASSSQAPSPLHF. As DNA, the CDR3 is TGTGCCAGCAGTTCGCAGGCGCCCTCACCCCTCCACTTT.

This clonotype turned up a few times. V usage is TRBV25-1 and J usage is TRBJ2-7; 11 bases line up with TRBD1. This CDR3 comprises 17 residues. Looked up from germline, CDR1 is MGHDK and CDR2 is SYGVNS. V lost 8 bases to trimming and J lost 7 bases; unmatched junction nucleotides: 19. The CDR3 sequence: CASASDNGQGAVWEQYF. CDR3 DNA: TGTGCCAGCGCCAGTGATAATGGACAGGGGGCTGTGTGGGAGCAGTACTTC.

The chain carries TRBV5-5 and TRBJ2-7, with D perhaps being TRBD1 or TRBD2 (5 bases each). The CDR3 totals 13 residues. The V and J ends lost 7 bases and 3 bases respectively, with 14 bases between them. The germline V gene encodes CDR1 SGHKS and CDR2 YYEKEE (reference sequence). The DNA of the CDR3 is TGTGCCAGCCGGGGCAGGGCAGTCTACGAGCAGTACTTC. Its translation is CASRGRAVYEQYF.

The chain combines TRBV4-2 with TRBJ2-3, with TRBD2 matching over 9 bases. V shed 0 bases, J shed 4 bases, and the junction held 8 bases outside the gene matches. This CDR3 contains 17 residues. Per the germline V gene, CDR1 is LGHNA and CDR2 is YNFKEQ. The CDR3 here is CASSQDRSRGGADTQYF. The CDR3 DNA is TGTGCCAGCAGCCAAGACAGATCTCGCGGGGGGGCAGATACGCAGTATTTT.

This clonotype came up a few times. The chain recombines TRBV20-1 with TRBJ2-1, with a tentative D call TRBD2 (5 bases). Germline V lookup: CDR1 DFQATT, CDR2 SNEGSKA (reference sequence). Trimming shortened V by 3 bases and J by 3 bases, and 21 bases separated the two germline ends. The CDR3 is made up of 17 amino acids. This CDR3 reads CSARSEEPRSVYNEQFF. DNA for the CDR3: TGCAGTGCTAGGTCGGAGGAGCCCCGATCGGTCTACAATGAGCAGTTCTTC.

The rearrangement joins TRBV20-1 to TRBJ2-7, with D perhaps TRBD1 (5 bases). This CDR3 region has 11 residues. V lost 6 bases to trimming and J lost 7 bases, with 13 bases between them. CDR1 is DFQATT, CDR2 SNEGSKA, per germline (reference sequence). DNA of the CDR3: TGCAGTGCCCAGCAGGGTACTGAGCAGTACTTC. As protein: CSAQQGTEQYF.

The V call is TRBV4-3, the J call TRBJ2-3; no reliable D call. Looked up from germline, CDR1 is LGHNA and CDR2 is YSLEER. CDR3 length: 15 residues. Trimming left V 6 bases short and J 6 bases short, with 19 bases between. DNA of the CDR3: TGCGCCAGCAGACGCACTTCGAGGAGTATGGATACGCAGTATTTT. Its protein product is CASRRTSRSMDTQYF.

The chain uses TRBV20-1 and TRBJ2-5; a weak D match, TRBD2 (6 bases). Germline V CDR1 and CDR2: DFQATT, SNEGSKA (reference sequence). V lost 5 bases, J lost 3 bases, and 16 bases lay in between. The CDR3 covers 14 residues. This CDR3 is CSASTTPGEETQYF. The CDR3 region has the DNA TGCAGTGCTTCGACAACTCCGGGGGAAGAGACCCAGTACTTC.

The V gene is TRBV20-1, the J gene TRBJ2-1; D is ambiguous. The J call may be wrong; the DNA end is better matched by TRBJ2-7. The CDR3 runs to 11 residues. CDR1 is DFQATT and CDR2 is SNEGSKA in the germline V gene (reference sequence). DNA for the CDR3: TGCAGTGTGGCAGATTACAATGAGCAGTACTTC. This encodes CSVADYNEQYF.

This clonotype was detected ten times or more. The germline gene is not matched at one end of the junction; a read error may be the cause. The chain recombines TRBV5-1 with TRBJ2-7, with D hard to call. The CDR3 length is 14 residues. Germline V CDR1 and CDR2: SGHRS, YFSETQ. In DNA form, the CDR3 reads TGTGCCAGCAGTTTAGCCGGAGACCCTTACGAGCAGTACTTC. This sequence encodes CASSLAGDPYEQYF.

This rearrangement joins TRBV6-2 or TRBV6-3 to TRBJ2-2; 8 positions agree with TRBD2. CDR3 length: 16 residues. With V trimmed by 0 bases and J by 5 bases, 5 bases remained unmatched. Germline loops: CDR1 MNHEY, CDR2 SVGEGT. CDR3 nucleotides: TGTGCCAGCAGTTACTCGAAGACTAGCGTAACCGGGGAGCTGTTTTTT. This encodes CASSYSKTSVTGELFF.

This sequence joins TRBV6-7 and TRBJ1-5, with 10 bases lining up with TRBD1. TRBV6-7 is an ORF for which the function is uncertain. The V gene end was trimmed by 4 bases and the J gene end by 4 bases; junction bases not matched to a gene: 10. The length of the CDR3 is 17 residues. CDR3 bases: TGTGCCAGCAGTTCCCCTTGGACAGGGGGAGGAAATCAGCCCCAGCATTTT. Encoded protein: CASSSPWTGGGNQPQHF.

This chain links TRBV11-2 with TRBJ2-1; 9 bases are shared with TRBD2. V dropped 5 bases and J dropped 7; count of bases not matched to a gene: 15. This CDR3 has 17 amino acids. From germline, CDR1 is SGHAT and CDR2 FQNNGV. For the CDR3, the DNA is TGTGCCAGCAGCATGAAAACCGGGACTAGCAAGGTTAATGAGCAGTTCTTC. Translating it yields CASSMKTGTSKVNEQFF.

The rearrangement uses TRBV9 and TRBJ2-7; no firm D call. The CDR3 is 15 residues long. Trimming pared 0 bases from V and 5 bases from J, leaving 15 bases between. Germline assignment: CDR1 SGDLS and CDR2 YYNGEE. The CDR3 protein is CASSVDARTINEQYF. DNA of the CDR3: TGTGCCAGCAGCGTAGACGCAAGAACAATAAACGAGCAGTACTTC.

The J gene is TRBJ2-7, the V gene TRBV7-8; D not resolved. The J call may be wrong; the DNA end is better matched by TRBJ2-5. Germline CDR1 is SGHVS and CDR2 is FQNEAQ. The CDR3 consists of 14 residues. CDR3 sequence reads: CASSLLRRQETQYF. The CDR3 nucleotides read TGTGCCAGCAGCTTACTACGGCGCCAAGAGACCCAGTACTTC.

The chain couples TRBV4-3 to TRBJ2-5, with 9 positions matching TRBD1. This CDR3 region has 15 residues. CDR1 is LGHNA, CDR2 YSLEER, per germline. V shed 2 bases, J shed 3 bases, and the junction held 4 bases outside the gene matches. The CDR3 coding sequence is TGCGCCAGCAGCCAACTAGGGACAGGGAAAGAGACCCAGTACTTC. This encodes CASSQLGTGKETQYF.

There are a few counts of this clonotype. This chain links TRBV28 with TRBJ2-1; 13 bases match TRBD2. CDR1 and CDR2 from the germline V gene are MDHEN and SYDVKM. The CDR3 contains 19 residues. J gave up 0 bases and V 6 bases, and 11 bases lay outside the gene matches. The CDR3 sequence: CASSMPLTSGGASYNEQFF. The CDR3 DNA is TGTGCCAGCAGCATGCCCCTTACTAGCGGGGGGGCCTCCTACAATGAGCAGTTCTTC. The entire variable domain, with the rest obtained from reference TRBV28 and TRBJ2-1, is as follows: DVKVTQSSRYLVKRTGEKVFLECVQDMDHENMFWYRQDPGLGLRLIYFSYDVKMKEKGDIPEGYSVSREKKERFSLILESASTNQTSMYLCASSMPLTSGGASYNEQFFGPGTRLTVL.

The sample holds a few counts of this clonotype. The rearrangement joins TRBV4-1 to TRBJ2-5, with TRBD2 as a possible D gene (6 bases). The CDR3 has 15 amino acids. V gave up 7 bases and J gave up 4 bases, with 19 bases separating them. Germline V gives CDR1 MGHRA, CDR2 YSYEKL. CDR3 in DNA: TGCGCCAGCAACGATATAGGCGGGGCAAGAGAGACCCAGTACTTC. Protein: CASNDIGGARETQYF.

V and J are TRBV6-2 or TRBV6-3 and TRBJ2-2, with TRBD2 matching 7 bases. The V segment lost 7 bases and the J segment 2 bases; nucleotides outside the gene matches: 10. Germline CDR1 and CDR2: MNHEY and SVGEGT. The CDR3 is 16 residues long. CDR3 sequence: CASTQRAGVNTGELFF. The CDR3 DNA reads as TGTGCCAGCACCCAACGGGCGGGGGTAAACACCGGGGAGCTGTTTTTT.